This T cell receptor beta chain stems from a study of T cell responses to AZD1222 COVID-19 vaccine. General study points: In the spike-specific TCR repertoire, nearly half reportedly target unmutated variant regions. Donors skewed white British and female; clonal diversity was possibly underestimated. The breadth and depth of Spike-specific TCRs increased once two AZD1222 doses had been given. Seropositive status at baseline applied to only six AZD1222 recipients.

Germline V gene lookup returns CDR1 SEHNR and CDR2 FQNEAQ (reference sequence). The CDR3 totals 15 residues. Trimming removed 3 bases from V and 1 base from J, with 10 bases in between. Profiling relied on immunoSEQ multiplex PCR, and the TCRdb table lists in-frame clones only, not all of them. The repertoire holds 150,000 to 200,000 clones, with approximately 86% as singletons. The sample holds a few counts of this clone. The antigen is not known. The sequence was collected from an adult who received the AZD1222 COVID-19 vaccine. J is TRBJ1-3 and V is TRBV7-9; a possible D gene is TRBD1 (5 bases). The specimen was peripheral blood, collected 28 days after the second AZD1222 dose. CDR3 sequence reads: CASSFGHNSGNTIYF. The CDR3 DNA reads TGTGCCAGCAGCTTTGGACACAATTCTGGAAACACCATATATTTT.